This TCR beta chain was identified during a study of cytomegalovirus exposure and HLA in healthy donors. Clones were read by immunoSEQ multiplex PCR, and TCRdb kept only the in-frame ones, dropping some. The table has about 200,000 clones, around 86% seen once. CDR3 length equals 18 residues. Unmatched junction bases numbered 12, after V lost 4 bases and J lost 0 bases. Germline V gene lookup returns CDR1 MGHDK and CDR2 SYGVNS. The source is a woman aged 18-35 years in good health and CMV-seropositive. The chain uses TRBV25-1 and TRBJ2-1, with 7 bases aligning to TRBD2. Specimen: PBMCs. CDR3 region: CASSAGGGSIGSYNEQFF. The CDR3 DNA sequence: TGTGCCAGCAGTGCTGGTGGCGGGAGCATCGGCTCCTACAATGAGCAGTTCTTC.